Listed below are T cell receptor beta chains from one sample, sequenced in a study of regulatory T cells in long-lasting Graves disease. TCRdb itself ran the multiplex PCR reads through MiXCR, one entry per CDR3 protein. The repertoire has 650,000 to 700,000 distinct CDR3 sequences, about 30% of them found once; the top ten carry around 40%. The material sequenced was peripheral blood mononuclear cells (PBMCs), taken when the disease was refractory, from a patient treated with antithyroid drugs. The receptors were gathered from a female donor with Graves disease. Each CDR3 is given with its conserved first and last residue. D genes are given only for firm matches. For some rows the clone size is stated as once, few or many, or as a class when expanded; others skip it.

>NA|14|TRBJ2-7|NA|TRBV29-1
CSVEEKIGTYEQYF
TGCAGCGTTGAAGAAAAGATCGGAACCTACGAGCAGTACTTC
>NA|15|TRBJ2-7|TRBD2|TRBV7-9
CASSLSGLATYEQYF
TGTGCCAGCAGCCTATCGGGACTAGCGACCTACGAGCAGTACTTC
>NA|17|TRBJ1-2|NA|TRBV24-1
CATSDGDISLANYGYTF
TGTGCCACCAGTGATGGGGACATATCGTTAGCTAACTATGGCTACACCTTC
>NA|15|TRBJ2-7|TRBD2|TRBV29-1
CSVEGREGGPYEQYF
TGCAGCGTTGAAGGACGGGAGGGAGGTCCCTACGAGCAGTACTTC
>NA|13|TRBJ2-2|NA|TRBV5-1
CATLDRNTGELFF
TGCGCCACCTTGGACAGGAACACCGGGGAGCTGTTTTTT
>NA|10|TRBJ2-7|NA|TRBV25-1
CASSDHEQYF
TGTGCCAGCAGTGACCACGAGCAGTACTTC
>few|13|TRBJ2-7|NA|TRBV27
CASSRGVNYEQYF
TGTGCCAGCAGCCGTGGCGTAAACTACGAGCAGTACTTC
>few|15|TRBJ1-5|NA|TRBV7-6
CASSLSDRGNQPQHF
TGTGCCAGCAGCTTATCGGACCGAGGCAATCAGCCCCAGCATTTT
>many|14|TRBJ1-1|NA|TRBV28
CASSPVTVFSEAFF
TGTGCCAGCAGCCCAGTCACAGTTTTTAGTGAAGCTTTCTTT
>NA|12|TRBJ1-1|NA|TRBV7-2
CASSSRGSEAFF
TGCGCCAGCAGCTCACGCGGGTCTGAAGCTTTCTTT
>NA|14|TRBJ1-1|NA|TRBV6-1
CASSERIPSTEAFF
TGTGCCAGCAGTGAAAGGATCCCGAGCACTGAAGCTTTCTTT
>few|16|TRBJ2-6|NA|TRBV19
CASSMPQGSGANVLTF
TGTGCCAGTAGTATGCCCCAGGGATCTGGGGCCAACGTCCTGACTTTC
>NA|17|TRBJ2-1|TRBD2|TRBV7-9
CASSLPTQEWGGNEQFF
TGTGCCAGCAGCTTACCAACCCAAGAGTGGGGGGGCAATGAGCAGTTCTTC
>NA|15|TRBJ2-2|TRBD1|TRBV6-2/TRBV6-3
CASSDRGRGRGELFF
TGTGCCAGCAGCGACAGGGGCCGGGGCCGAGGGGAGCTGTTTTTT
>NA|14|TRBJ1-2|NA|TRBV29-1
CSVKTFRDGYGYTF
TGCAGCGTTAAAACTTTCCGGGACGGCTATGGCTACACCTTC
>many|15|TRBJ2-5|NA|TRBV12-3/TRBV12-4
CASISPTEQQETQYF
TGTGCCAGCATCTCCCCCACTGAACAGCAAGAGACCCAGTACTTC
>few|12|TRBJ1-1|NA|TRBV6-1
CASILGGREAFF
TGTGCCAGCATCCTTGGAGGGAGAGAAGCTTTCTTT
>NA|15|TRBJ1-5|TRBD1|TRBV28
CASLQPGQGNQPQHF
TGTGCCAGCCTCCAACCGGGACAGGGCAATCAGCCCCAGCATTTT
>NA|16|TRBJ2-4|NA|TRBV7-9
CASSLNVGGTKNIQYF
TGTGCCAGCAGCTTAAACGTCGGAGGGACCAAAAACATTCAGTACTTC
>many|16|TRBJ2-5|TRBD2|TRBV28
CASSLGLTSGQETQYF
TGTGCCAGCAGTCTCGGATTGACTAGCGGCCAAGAGACCCAGTACTTC
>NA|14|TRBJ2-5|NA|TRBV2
CASSLGSRGETQYF
TGTGCCAGCAGTCTCGGGTCTCGGGGGGAGACCCAGTACTTC
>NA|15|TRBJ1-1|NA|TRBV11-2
CASSFSGVLNTEAFF
TGTGCCAGCAGCTTTAGCGGGGTTCTGAACACTGAAGCTTTCTTT
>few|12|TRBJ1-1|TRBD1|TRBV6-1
CASSTGGWEAFF
TGTGCCAGCAGTACAGGGGGCTGGGAAGCTTTCTTT
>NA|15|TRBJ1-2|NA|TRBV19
CASTRPDTRNYGYTF
TGTGCCAGTACCCGCCCGGACACCCGGAACTATGGCTACACCTTC
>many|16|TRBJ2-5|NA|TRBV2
CASTEGVLDPSETQYF
TGTGCCAGCACCGAAGGAGTACTAGACCCATCGGAGACCCAGTACTTC
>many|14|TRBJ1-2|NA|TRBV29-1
CSVEDRAGSRGYTF
TGCAGCGTTGAAGATAGGGCCGGGTCCCGTGGCTACACCTTC
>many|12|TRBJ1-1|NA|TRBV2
CAKRGKNTEAFF
TGTGCCAAACGTGGAAAGAACACTGAAGCTTTCTTT
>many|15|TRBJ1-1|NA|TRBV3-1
CASSQDLRSVTEAFF
TGTGCCAGCAGCCAAGATCTCAGGTCAGTCACTGAAGCTTTCTTT